This T cell receptor beta chain derives from a study of blood T cell repertoires in COVID-19. This clone was seen once. Data came from immunoSEQ multiplex PCR; TCRdb stores just in-frame clones and leaves some out. The sample includes approximately 150,000 clones, 86% of them seen just once. The J segment lost 7 bases and the V segment lost 2 bases, leaving 7 bases of the junction unmatched. Germline V gene sequence: CDR1 GTSNPN, CDR2 SVGIG (reference sequence). This CDR3 comprises 14 residues. This chain connects TRBV30 to TRBJ1-4; TRBD1 matches at 7 bases. Sequencing used peripheral blood. This TCR derives from a woman aged 70-85 years with acute or convalescent COVID-19. The CDR3 coding sequence is TGTGCCTGGAGTAACAGGGGAATGAGTGAAAAACTGTTTTTT. Its protein product is CAWSNRGMSEKLFF.